One T cell receptor beta chain is described in this entry. Its target is not known. Time point meaning: late sampling 161 to 241 days after vaccination in three convalescent patients. Treatment: approximately 11-day PBMC culture with coronavirus spike peptide pools or control peptides (ViraFEST assay). Every positive PCR date fell between March and December 2020, earlier than the US Alpha, Beta and Delta variants. This record belongs to a study of vaccination and CD4 T cells after COVID-19. An Oncomine TCR Beta short-read assay was used to sequence the DNA from cultured CD4+ T cells. TCRdb analysed the PCR reads with MiXCR anew, one entry per CDR3 protein. Of approximately 20,000 distinct CDR3 sequences in the sample, 46% were seen once. The CDR3 extends over 16 amino acids. Trimming cost V 3 bases and J 5 bases; bases outside gene matches: 11. Germline V gene data show CDR1 as DFQATT and CDR2 as SNEGSKA (reference sequence).

This receptor was identified in a human donor who had recovered from COVID-19. This chain joins TRBV20-1 and TRBJ2-7, with 12 bases aligning to TRBD2. The sequences come from CD4+ T cells from blood, cultured in vitro, collected about 7 months after SARS-CoV-2 vaccination. The CDR3 loop is CSARDRAASGGDEQYF. The CDR3 DNA reads as TGCAGTGCTAGGGACCGAGCGGCTAGCGGGGGGGACGAGCAGTACTTC.